This paragraph reports one T cell receptor beta chain. The target of this receptor is not known. The input lacks base qualities; no much larger clone sits a single base away. The sample comes from a study of technical replicates of blood from several donors (dated by TCRdb to the late 2010s). Receptors were amplified or captured by the immunoSEQ multiplex PCR assay. TCRdb obtained this table from immuneACCESS and retained in-frame rearrangements with V and J assigned. These tables miss some clones; where compared with another copy, unresolved V genes account for less than half of the shortfall, and the remainder is unexplained. In this sample the table shows some 80,000 clones, just under 95% of which occur a single time. The leading ten clones occupy less than 0.5% of the sample. CDR1 and CDR2 are drawn from the germline V gene (reference sequence): MNHNY, SVGAGI. From its cysteine to its phenylalanine, the CDR3 spans 14 amino acids. Only the CDR3 part of the read is kept: 42 bases, read in frame from the first base. V loses 6 bases at its end and J loses 3 bases; junction bases beyond the gene matches: 7.

This sequence originates from a human donor in good health. The sequence links TRBV6-6 to TRBJ2-7, and 8 junction bases match TRBD1. Sequenced material: T cells isolated from PBMCs. The CDR3 here reads CASSSSDRGYEQYF. The nucleotides are TGTGCCAGCAGCTCCTCCGACAGGGGCTACGAGCAGTACTTC.